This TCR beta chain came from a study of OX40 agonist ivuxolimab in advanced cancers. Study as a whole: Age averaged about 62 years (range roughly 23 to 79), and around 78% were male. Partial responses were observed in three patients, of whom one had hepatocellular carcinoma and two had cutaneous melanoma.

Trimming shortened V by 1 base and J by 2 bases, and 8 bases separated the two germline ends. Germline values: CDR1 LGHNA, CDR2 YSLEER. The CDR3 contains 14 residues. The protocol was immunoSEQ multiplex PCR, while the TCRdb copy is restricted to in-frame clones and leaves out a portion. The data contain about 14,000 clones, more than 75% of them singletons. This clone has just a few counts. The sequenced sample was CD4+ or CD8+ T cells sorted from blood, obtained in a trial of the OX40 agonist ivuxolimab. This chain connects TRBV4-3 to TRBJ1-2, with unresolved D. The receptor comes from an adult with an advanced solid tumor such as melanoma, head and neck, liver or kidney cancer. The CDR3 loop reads CASSQAGGNYGYTF. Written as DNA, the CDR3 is TGCGCCAGCAGCCAAGCCGGTGGAAACTATGGCTACACCTTC.